A selection of T cell receptor beta chains follows, all from one sample in a study of CD8 T cells in Susac syndrome. TCRdb ran MiXCR on the immunoSEQ multiplex PCR reads and lists one entry per CDR3 protein. The sample includes approximately 70,000 distinct CDR3 sequences, over 85% seen only once; the top ten take 0.5% to 0.7%. Sequenced input: CD8+ T cells from PBMCs. The receptors were gathered from a human donor with multiple sclerosis. The CDR3 runs from the conserved cysteine through the conserved F or W. The order of the fields is CDR3 DNA, CDR3 protein, D gene, clone size, V gene, J gene. A D gene is named only where the DNA matches it firmly. The listing skips clone size in some rows; elsewhere it reads once, few, many or a size class.

CDR3nt: TGCAGTGCTGACCGGGACAGCGAGTCCTACGAGCAGTACTTC
CDR3aa: CSADRDSESYEQYF
d_gene: TRBD1
abundance: .
v_gene: TRBV20-1
j_gene: TRBJ2-7

CDR3nt: TGTGCCAGCAGCACCGGGACAGCCTCTGGGGCCAACGTCCTGACTTTC
CDR3aa: CASSTGTASGANVLTF
d_gene: TRBD1
abundance: .
v_gene: TRBV9
j_gene: TRBJ2-6

CDR3nt: TGCGCCAGCAGCCGCAGCGGGGGGGCCGCTAATGAGCAGTTCTTC
CDR3aa: CASSRSGGAANEQFF
d_gene: TRBD2
abundance: .
v_gene: TRBV4-3
j_gene: TRBJ2-1

CDR3nt: TGTGCCAGCAGCCCCTCGGACAGCTCAGGCACTGAAGCTTTCTTT
CDR3aa: CASSPSDSSGTEAFF
d_gene: .
abundance: .
v_gene: TRBV7-9
j_gene: TRBJ1-1

CDR3nt: TGTGCCATCGAGAACCCGAGGGGTACTGAAGCTTTCTTT
CDR3aa: CAIENPRGTEAFF
d_gene: .
abundance: .
v_gene: TRBV6-4
j_gene: TRBJ1-1

CDR3nt: TGTGCCAGCAGCTTGTACGACAGCCCCTACGAGCAGTACTTC
CDR3aa: CASSLYDSPYEQYF
d_gene: .
abundance: .
v_gene: TRBV5-4
j_gene: TRBJ2-7

CDR3nt: TGTGCCTCTCTAGGGGGGCACGAGCAGTACTTC
CDR3aa: CASLGGHEQYF
d_gene: .
abundance: .
v_gene: TRBV2
j_gene: TRBJ2-7

CDR3nt: TGTGCCAGCAGTTTTAGCTCGAGCAATCAGCCCCAGCATTTT
CDR3aa: CASSFSSSNQPQHF
d_gene: .
abundance: .
v_gene: TRBV27
j_gene: TRBJ1-5

CDR3nt: TGTGCCAGCAGCTTGGTTGGGGCTGAGCAGTTCTTC
CDR3aa: CASSLVGAEQFF
d_gene: .
abundance: once
v_gene: TRBV5-4
j_gene: TRBJ2-1

CDR3nt: TGTGCCAGCAGCCAAGATTTAGGACCGGCGAGCTCCTACAATGAGCAGTTCTTC
CDR3aa: CASSQDLGPASSYNEQFF
d_gene: .
abundance: .
v_gene: TRBV3-1
j_gene: TRBJ2-1

CDR3nt: TGTGCCAGCAGCGCCCAACCCGACAACCCAGGCTACACCGGGGAGCTGTTTTTT
CDR3aa: CASSAQPDNPGYTGELFF
d_gene: .
abundance: .
v_gene: TRBV9
j_gene: TRBJ2-2

CDR3nt: TGCGCCAGCAGCCAAGGAATTGAGAATGAGCAGTTCTTC
CDR3aa: CASSQGIENEQFF
d_gene: .
abundance: .
v_gene: TRBV4-1
j_gene: TRBJ2-1

CDR3nt: TGTGCCACCACCACGACATACCACAATGAGCAGTTCTTC
CDR3aa: CATTTTYHNEQFF
d_gene: .
abundance: .
v_gene: TRBV24-1
j_gene: TRBJ2-1

CDR3nt: TGTGCCAGCAGTCAAGGGACTAGCGGAAACACCGGGGAGCTGTTTTTT
CDR3aa: CASSQGTSGNTGELFF
d_gene: TRBD2
abundance: .
v_gene: TRBV12-3/TRBV12-4
j_gene: TRBJ2-2

CDR3nt: TGTGCCAGCAGTCATTTAGGACATGCCACTGAAGCTTTCTTT
CDR3aa: CASSHLGHATEAFF
d_gene: .
abundance: .
v_gene: TRBV27
j_gene: TRBJ1-1

CDR3nt: TGTGCCAGCAGCCCCACTAGCGGGGTGGCAGATACGCAGTATTTT
CDR3aa: CASSPTSGVADTQYF
d_gene: TRBD2
abundance: .
v_gene: TRBV7-3
j_gene: TRBJ2-3

CDR3nt: TGCAGCCTGAGACAGGGGGGCTACGAGCAGTACTTC
CDR3aa: CSLRQGGYEQYF
d_gene: TRBD1
abundance: .
v_gene: TRBV20-1
j_gene: TRBJ2-7

CDR3nt: TGTGCCAGCAGTTTAGGTGTCACCGGGGAGCTGTTTTTT
CDR3aa: CASSLGVTGELFF
d_gene: .
abundance: .
v_gene: TRBV27
j_gene: TRBJ2-2

CDR3nt: TGTGCCAGCAGCTTTTATGGATCTTCGCCCTACAATGAGCAGTTCTTC
CDR3aa: CASSFYGSSPYNEQFF
d_gene: .
abundance: .
v_gene: TRBV7-2
j_gene: TRBJ2-1

CDR3nt: TGTGCCAGCAGTTTCTCCGCAGGATACGAGCAGTACTTC
CDR3aa: CASSFSAGYEQYF
d_gene: .
abundance: .
v_gene: TRBV27
j_gene: TRBJ2-7

CDR3nt: TGTGCCAGCAGCCCCTTTCTAAACGAAAAACTGTTTTTT
CDR3aa: CASSPFLNEKLFF
d_gene: .
abundance: few
v_gene: TRBV4-2
j_gene: TRBJ1-4

CDR3nt: TGTGCCAGCAGTGTACGCGGGAGGGCTGGAAATGAGCAGTTCTTC
CDR3aa: CASSVRGRAGNEQFF
d_gene: TRBD2
abundance: .
v_gene: TRBV25-1
j_gene: TRBJ2-1

CDR3nt: TGTGCCAGCAGCGCGGGACAGGGGTTCTACGAGCAGTACTTC
CDR3aa: CASSAGQGFYEQYF
d_gene: TRBD1
abundance: .
v_gene: TRBV6-5
j_gene: TRBJ2-7

CDR3nt: TGTGCCAGTAGTATTTGGGGTTCCACAGATACGCAGTATTTT
CDR3aa: CASSIWGSTDTQYF
d_gene: .
abundance: .
v_gene: TRBV19
j_gene: TRBJ2-3

CDR3nt: TGTGCCAGCAGCTTCTTAGCCGGGGAGCTGTTTTTT
CDR3aa: CASSFLAGELFF
d_gene: .
abundance: .
v_gene: TRBV7-2
j_gene: TRBJ2-2

CDR3nt: TGTGCCAGCAGCTGGGTCTATCAAGAGACCCAGTACTTC
CDR3aa: CASSWVYQETQYF
d_gene: .
abundance: .
v_gene: TRBV28
j_gene: TRBJ2-5

CDR3nt: TGTGCCAGCAAGAGTCAAGGGGTTGCGGCCCAGTACTTC
CDR3aa: CASKSQGVAAQYF
d_gene: .
abundance: .
v_gene: TRBV27
j_gene: TRBJ2-5

CDR3nt: TGTGCCAGCAGTCACGGGACTTTTGAGCAGTACTTC
CDR3aa: CASSHGTFEQYF
d_gene: .
abundance: .
v_gene: TRBV28
j_gene: TRBJ2-7

CDR3nt: TGTGCCAGCAGCTTCCCAGGTGACTACGAGCAGTACTTC
CDR3aa: CASSFPGDYEQYF
d_gene: .
abundance: .
v_gene: TRBV5-6
j_gene: TRBJ2-7

CDR3nt: TGTGCCAGCAGCTTAAGGCATCAGGACACGGAAAATCAGCCCCAGCATTTT
CDR3aa: CASSLRHQDTENQPQHF
d_gene: .
abundance: .
v_gene: TRBV11-3
j_gene: TRBJ1-5

CDR3nt: TGTGCCAGCAGCTTCGTAGCGGGTGGAGAGACCCAGTACTTC
CDR3aa: CASSFVAGGETQYF
d_gene: TRBD2
abundance: few
v_gene: TRBV13
j_gene: TRBJ2-5

CDR3nt: TGCGCCAGCAGCTTTAAGGGGGTTACCTACAATGAGCAGTTCTTC
CDR3aa: CASSFKGVTYNEQFF
d_gene: .
abundance: .
v_gene: TRBV5-1
j_gene: TRBJ2-1

CDR3nt: TGTGCCAGCGGGACGGCCTATAGCTCCTACGAGCAGTACTTC
CDR3aa: CASGTAYSSYEQYF
d_gene: .
abundance: .
v_gene: TRBV2
j_gene: TRBJ2-7

CDR3nt: TGTGCCAGCAGCGCGGGGCGGGGGAGTCAGCCCCAGCATTTT
CDR3aa: CASSAGRGSQPQHF
d_gene: .
abundance: .
v_gene: TRBV7-6
j_gene: TRBJ1-5

CDR3nt: TGTGCCAGCCACAACGGGGCGCATGAGCAGTTCTTC
CDR3aa: CASHNGAHEQFF
d_gene: .
abundance: .
v_gene: TRBV27
j_gene: TRBJ2-1

CDR3nt: TGTGCCAGCAGTTCCCCAGACGAGAACACCGGGGAGCTGTTTTTT
CDR3aa: CASSSPDENTGELFF
d_gene: .
abundance: .
v_gene: TRBV6-6
j_gene: TRBJ2-2